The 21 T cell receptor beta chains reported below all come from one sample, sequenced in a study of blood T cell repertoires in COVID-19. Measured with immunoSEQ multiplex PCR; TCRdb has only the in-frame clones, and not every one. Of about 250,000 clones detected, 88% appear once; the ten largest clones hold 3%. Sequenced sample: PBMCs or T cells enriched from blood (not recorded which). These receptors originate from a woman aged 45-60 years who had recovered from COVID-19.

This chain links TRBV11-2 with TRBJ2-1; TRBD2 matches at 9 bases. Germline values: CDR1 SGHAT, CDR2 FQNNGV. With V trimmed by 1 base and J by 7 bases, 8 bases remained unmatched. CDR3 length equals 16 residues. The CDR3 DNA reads TGTGCCAGCAGCTTAGTCGCTAGCGGGATAAAAAATGAGCAGTTCTTC. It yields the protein CASSLVASGIKNEQFF.

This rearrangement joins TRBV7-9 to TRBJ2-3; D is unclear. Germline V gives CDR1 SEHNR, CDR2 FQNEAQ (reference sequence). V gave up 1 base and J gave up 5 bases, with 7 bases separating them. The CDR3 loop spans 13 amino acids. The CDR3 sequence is CASSLVPGDTQYF. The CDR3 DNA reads TGTGCCAGCAGCTTAGTCCCAGGAGATACGCAGTATTTT.

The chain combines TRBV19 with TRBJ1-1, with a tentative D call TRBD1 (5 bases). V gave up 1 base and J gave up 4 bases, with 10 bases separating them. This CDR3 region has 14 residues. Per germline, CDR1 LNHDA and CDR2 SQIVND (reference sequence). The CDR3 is CASSIGPGLTEAFF. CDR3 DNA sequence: TGTGCCAGTAGTATAGGCCCAGGGCTCACTGAAGCTTTCTTT.

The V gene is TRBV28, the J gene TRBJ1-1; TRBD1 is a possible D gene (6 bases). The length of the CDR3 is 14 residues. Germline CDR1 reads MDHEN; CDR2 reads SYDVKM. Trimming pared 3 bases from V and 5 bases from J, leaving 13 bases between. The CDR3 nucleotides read TGTGCCAGCAGTTTGGGGCAGGGGATAACTGAAGCTTTCTTT. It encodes CASSLGQGITEAFF.

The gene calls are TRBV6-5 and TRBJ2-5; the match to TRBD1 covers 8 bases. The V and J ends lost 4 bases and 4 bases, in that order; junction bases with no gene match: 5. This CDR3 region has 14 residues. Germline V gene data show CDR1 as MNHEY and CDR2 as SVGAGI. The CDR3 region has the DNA TGTGCCAGCAGTTCTAGGACAGGGCCAGAGACCCAGTACTTC. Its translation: CASSSRTGPETQYF.

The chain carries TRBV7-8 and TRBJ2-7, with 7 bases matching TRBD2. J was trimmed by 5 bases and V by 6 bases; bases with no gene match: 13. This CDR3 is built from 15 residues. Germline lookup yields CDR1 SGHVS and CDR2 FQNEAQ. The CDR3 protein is CASSQLAVMIHEQYF. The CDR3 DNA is TGTGCCAGCAGTCAGCTAGCGGTTATGATCCACGAGCAGTACTTC.

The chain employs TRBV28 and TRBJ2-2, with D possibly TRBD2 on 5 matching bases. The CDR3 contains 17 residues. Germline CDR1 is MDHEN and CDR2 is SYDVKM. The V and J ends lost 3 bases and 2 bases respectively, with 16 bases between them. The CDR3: CASSFSFGGFNTGELFF. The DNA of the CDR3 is TGTGCCAGCAGTTTCAGTTTTGGCGGGTTCAACACCGGGGAGCTGTTTTTT.

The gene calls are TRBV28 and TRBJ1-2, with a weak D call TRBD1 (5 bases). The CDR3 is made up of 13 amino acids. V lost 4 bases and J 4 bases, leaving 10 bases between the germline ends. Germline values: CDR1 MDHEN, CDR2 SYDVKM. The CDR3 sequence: CASSSGRAYGYTF. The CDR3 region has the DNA TGTGCCAGCAGTTCTGGCAGGGCCTATGGCTACACCTTC.

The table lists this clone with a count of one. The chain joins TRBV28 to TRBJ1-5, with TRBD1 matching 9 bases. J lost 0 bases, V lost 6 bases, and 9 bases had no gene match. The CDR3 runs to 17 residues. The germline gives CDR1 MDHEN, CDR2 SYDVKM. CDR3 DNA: TGTGCCAGCAGATATAGACAGGGGGGATATAGCAATCAGCCCCAGCATTTT. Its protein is CASRYRQGGYSNQPQHF.

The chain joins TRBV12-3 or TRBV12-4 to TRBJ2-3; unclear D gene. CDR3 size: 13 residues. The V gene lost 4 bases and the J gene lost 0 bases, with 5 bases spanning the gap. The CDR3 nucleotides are TGTGCCAGCAGTTCACTTAGCACAGATACGCAGTATTTT. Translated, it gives CASSSLSTDTQYF.

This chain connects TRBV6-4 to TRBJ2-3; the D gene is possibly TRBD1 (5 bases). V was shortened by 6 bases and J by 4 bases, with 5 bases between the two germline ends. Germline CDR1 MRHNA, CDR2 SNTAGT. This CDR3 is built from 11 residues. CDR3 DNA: TGTGCCAGCAGAGGGGCAGATACGCAGTATTTT. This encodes CASRGADTQYF.

Here the CDR3 reads CASSQRTVGYGYTF. The CDR3 region has the DNA TGTGCCAGCAGCCAGCGGACAGTTGGCTATGGCTACACCTTC. The chain recombines TRBV7-6 with TRBJ1-2; D might be TRBD1 (6 bases). The CDR3 covers 14 residues. Germline CDR1 is SGHVS and CDR2 is FNYEAQ. V lost 5 bases and J 4 bases, leaving 14 bases between the germline ends.

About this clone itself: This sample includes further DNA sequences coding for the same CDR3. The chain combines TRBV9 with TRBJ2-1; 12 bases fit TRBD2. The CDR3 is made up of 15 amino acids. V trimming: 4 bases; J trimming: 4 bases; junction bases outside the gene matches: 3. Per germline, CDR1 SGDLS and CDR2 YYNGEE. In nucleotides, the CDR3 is TGTGCCAGCAGCCCGACTAGCGGGAGTTACAATGAGCAGTTCTTC. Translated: CASSPTSGSYNEQFF.

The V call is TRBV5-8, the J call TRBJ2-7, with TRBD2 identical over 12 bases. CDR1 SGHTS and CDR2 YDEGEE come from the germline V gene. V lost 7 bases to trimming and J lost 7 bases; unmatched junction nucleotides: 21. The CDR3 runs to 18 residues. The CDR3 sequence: CASLTPGQLAGGLGEQYF. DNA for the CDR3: TGTGCCAGCTTGACTCCGGGACAGCTAGCGGGAGGGCTAGGGGAGCAGTACTTC. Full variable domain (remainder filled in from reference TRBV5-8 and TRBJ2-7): EAGVTQSPTHLIKTRGQQATLRCSPISGHTSVYWYQQALGLGLQFLLWYDEGEERNRGNFPPRFSGRQFPNYSSELNVNALELEDSALYLCASLTPGQLAGGLGEQYFGPGTRLTVT.

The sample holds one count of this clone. The CDR3 region has the DNA TGCGCCAGCAGCCAAGTGTGGACAGAGACTAACTATGGCTACACCTTC. Amino acid sequence: CASSQVWTETNYGYTF. The genes are TRBV4-1 and TRBJ1-2, with D tentatively TRBD1 (6 bases). From germline, CDR1 is MGHRA and CDR2 YSYEKL. The CDR3 is 16 amino acids. V shed 1 base and J shed 0 bases, with 12 bases lying between them.

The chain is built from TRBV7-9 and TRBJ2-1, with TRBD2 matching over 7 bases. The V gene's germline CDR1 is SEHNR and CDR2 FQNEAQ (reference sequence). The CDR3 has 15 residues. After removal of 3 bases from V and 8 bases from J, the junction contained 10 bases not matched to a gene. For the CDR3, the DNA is TGTGCCAGCAGCTTGAGGGCTAGCGGTCGCGATGAGCAGTTCTTC. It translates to CASSLRASGRDEQFF.

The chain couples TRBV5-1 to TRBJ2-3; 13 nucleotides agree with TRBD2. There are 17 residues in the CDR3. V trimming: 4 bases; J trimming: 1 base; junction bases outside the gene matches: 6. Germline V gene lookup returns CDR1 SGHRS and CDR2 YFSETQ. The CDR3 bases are TGCGCCAGCAGCAAAGGGACTAGCGGGATTGGCACAGATACGCAGTATTTT. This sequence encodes CASSKGTSGIGTDTQYF.

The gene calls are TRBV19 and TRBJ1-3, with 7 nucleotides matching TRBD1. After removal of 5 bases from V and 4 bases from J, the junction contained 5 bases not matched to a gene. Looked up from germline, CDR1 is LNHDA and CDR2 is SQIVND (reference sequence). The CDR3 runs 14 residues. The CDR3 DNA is TGTGCCAGTAGTGCCGACAGGGTCGGAAACACCATATATTTT. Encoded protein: CASSADRVGNTIYF.

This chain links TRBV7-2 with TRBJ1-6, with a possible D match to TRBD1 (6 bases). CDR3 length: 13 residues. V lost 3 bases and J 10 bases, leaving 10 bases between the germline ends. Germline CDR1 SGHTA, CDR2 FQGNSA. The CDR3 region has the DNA TGTGCCAGCAGCTTCGACAGGTGGTCACCCCTCCACTTT. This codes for CASSFDRWSPLHF.

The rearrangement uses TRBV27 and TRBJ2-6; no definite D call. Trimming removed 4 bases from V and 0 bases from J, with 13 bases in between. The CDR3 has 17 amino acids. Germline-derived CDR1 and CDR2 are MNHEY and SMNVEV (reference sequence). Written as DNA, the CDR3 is TGTGCCAGCAGTTCTGCCGGTTGGTACTCTGGGGCCAACGTCCTGACTTTC. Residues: CASSSAGWYSGANVLTF.

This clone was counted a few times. CDR3 nucleotide sequence: TGTGCCAGCAGTCTCGGACAGGGATCACAAGAGACCCAGTACTTC. This gives the protein CASSLGQGSQETQYF. This chain joins TRBV28 and TRBJ2-5; 8 bases align to TRBD1. The V gene end was trimmed by 5 bases and the J gene end by 2 bases; junction bases not matched to a gene: 7. This CDR3 has 15 residues. The germline gives CDR1 MDHEN, CDR2 SYDVKM.